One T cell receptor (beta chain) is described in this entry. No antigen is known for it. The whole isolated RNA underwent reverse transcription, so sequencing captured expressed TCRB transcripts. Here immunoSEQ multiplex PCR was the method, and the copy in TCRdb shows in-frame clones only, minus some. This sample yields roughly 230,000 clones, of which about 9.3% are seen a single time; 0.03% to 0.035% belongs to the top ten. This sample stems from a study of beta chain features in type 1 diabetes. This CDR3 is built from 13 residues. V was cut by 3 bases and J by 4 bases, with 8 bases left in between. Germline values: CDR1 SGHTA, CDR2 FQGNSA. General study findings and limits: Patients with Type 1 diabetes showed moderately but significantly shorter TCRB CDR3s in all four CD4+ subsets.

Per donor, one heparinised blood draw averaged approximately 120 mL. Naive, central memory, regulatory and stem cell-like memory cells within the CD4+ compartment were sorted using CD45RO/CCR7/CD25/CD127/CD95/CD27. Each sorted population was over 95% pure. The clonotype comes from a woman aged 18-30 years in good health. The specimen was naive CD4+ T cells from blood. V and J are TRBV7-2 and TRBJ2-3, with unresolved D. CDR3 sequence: CASSLRLSDTQYF. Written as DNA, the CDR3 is TGTGCCAGCAGCTTGCGACTCTCAGATACGCAGTATTTT.